Shown below are 10 T cell receptor beta chains from a single sample sequenced in a study of Graves' ophthalmopathy and Graves' hyperthyroidism. Amplification from RNA transcripts yielded the TCR beta CDR3 regions. Second-round multiplex PCR came after a first-round RT-PCR that employed HTBI primers. A single record per CDR3 protein comes from TCRdb applying MiXCR to the multiplex PCR reads. The sample holds around 400,000 distinct CDR3 sequences, around 16% seen once. Sequencing was done on a sample of peripheral blood. Every receptor here comes from a woman aged 18-29 years with Graves' ophthalmopathy.

V gene TRBV12-5 combines with J gene TRBJ2-2, with D tentatively TRBD2 (5 bases). This CDR3 comprises 15 residues. Trimming shortened V by 0 bases and J by 4 bases, and 9 bases separated the two germline ends. Germline CDR1 reads LGHNT; CDR2 reads FRNRAP. The CDR3 loop reads CASGLVSGFTGELFF. The CDR3 DNA is TGTGCTAGTGGTTTGGTAAGCGGATTCACCGGGGAGCTGTTTTTT. The variable domain in full, completed from reference TRBV12-5 and TRBJ2-2, reads DARVTQTPRHKVTEMGQEVTMRCQPILGHNTVFWYRQTMMQGLELLAYFRNRAPLDDSGMPKDRFSAEMPDATLATLKIQPSEPRDSAVYFCASGLVSGFTGELFFGEGSRLTVL.

This clonotype was detected ten times or more. This sequence joins TRBV12-3 or TRBV12-4 and TRBJ2-7; D might be TRBD2 (6 bases). V lost 7 bases to trimming and J lost 2 bases, with 15 bases between them. The CDR3 extends over 14 amino acids. CDR3 coding DNA: TGTGCCAGCATCCCGGGACTTCCCCCCTACGAGCAGTACTTC. This gives the protein CASIPGLPPYEQYF.

The table lists this clonotype with a few counts. The chain has TRBV5-1 and TRBJ2-7; TRBD2 matches at 9 bases. Germline lookup yields CDR1 SGHRS and CDR2 YFSETQ. The CDR3 is 17 amino acids. The V and J ends lost 0 bases and 2 bases, in that order; junction bases with no gene match: 9. CDR3 residues: CASSLAGLAGTTYEQYF. The CDR3 DNA reads as TGCGCCAGCAGCTTGGCGGGGCTAGCGGGAACCACCTACGAGCAGTACTTC. The entire variable domain, with the rest obtained from reference TRBV5-1 and TRBJ2-7, is as follows: KAGVTQTPRYLIKTRGQQVTLSCSPISGHRSVSWYQQTPGQGLQFLFEYFSETQRNKGNFPGRFSGRQFSNSRSEMNVSTLELGDSALYLCASSLAGLAGTTYEQYFGPGTRLTVT.

This clonotype was seen repeatedly, ten times or more. This chain uses TRBV6-5 with TRBJ2-7; 9 bases are shared with TRBD1. Trimming at V came to 3 bases and at J to 0 bases, leaving 3 bases not matched to a gene. The CDR3 loop spans 15 amino acids. CDR1 MNHEY and CDR2 SVGAGI come from the germline V gene. DNA for the CDR3: TGTGCCAGCAGTTATAAGGGACAGGGCTCCTACGAGCAGTACTTC. Protein sequence: CASSYKGQGSYEQYF.

This clonotype was recorded at least ten times. J is TRBJ2-2 and V is TRBV11-2; D call uncertain. The CDR3 is 16 residues long. CDR1 SGHAT and CDR2 FQNNGV come from the germline V gene. V was trimmed by 2 bases and J by 3 bases, leaving 13 bases between them. CDR3 sequence reads: CASSLIGVKYTGELFF. The CDR3 DNA is TGTGCCAGCAGCTTAATTGGGGTGAAGTACACCGGGGAGCTGTTTTTT.

Many counts were recorded for this clonotype. J is TRBJ1-1 and V is TRBV30; no definite D call. The CDR3 runs to 14 residues. Trimming cost V 0 bases and J 0 bases, with 8 bases left between them. Germline assignment: CDR1 GTSNPN and CDR2 SVGIG (reference sequence). The CDR3 DNA reads as TGTGCCTGGAGTGTACGACTCTTGAACACTGAAGCTTTCTTT. Its translation is CAWSVRLLNTEAFF.

This clonotype was recorded at least ten times. The chain links TRBV12-3 or TRBV12-4 to TRBJ2-7; no clear D. CDR3 length equals 14 residues. V lost 3 bases and J lost 3, with 12 bases in between. CDR3 sequence (DNA): TGTGCCAGCAGTTTTGATAGTCCCCTCTACGAGCAGTACTTC. Amino acid sequence: CASSFDSPLYEQYF.

This clonotype was recorded at least ten times. The chain uses TRBV6-1 and TRBJ2-7; 12 bases are shared with TRBD1. This CDR3 has 15 residues. Looked up from germline, CDR1 is MNHNS and CDR2 is SASEGT. V shed 6 bases, J shed 5 bases, and the junction held 8 bases outside the gene matches. This CDR3 reads CASRHPGQGAHEQYF. CDR3 nucleotide sequence: TGTGCCAGCAGGCACCCGGGACAGGGGGCCCACGAGCAGTACTTC.

Many counts were recorded for this clonotype. The chain has TRBV6-5 and TRBJ1-2; 7 bases line up with TRBD1. The germline CDR1 and CDR2 sequences are MNHEY and SVGAGI. This CDR3 has 21 residues. Germline trimming cut 8 bases from V and 2 bases from J; bases unmatched to any gene: 29. The CDR3 protein is CASLSDGRGQKGLARNYGYTF. For the CDR3, the DNA is TGTGCCAGCCTTTCGGATGGAAGGGGGCAGAAAGGCCTGGCAAGGAACTATGGCTACACCTTC.

This clonotype has a count of ten or more. The chain employs TRBV11-2 and TRBJ2-7; D gene ambiguous. Germline CDR1 reads SGHAT; CDR2 reads FQNNGV. This CDR3 is 13 amino acids long. V was cut by 7 bases and J by 6 bases, with 16 bases left in between. The CDR3, as DNA: TGTGCCAGCACCTATCCTGGGTCGGGCGAGCAGTACTTC. The encoded protein is CASTYPGSGEQYF.